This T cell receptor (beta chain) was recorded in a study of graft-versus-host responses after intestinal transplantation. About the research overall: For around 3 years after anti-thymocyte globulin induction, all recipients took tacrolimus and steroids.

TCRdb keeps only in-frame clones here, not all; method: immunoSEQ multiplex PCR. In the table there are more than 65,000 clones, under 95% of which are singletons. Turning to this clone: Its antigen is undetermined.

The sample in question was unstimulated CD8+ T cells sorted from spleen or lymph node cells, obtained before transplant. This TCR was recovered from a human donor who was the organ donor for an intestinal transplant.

The CDR3 coding sequence is TGTGCCAGCAGCCTGGACAGGGGGAAATTCTACGAGCAGTACTTC. Translation: CASSLDRGKFYEQYF. The rearrangement joins TRBV5-4 to TRBJ2-7, with 10 nucleotides matching TRBD1. V dropped 4 bases and J dropped 3; count of bases not matched to a gene: 7. CDR3 size: 15 residues. The V gene's germline CDR1 is SGHNT and CDR2 YYREEE (reference sequence).